Shown below are 5 T cell receptor beta chains from a single sample sequenced in a study of blood T cell repertoires in COVID-19. Measured with immunoSEQ multiplex PCR; TCRdb has only the in-frame clones, and not every one. The sample shows about 170,000 clones, around 85% of them seen only once. Sequencing was performed on peripheral blood. The receptors come from a man aged 55 to 69 who had recovered from COVID-19.

This chain joins TRBV4-3 and TRBJ1-2; D might be TRBD1 (5 bases). The CDR3 covers 14 residues. Per germline, CDR1 LGHNA and CDR2 YSLEER. Trimming stripped 0 bases from V and 5 bases from J, with 10 bases between. CDR3 sequence reads: CASSQDRSGYGYTF. In nucleotides, the CDR3 is TGCGCCAGCAGCCAAGATAGATCAGGGTATGGCTACACCTTC.

This chain connects TRBV4-2 to TRBJ1-1; TRBD1 aligns across 7 bases. Trimming at V came to 1 base and at J to 5 bases, leaving 7 bases not matched to a gene. This CDR3 has 15 amino acids. CDR1 is LGHNA and CDR2 is YNFKEQ in the germline V gene. CDR3 amino acids: CASSQVSQGETEAFF. DNA for the CDR3: TGTGCCAGCAGCCAAGTAAGCCAGGGGGAGACTGAAGCTTTCTTT.

This sequence joins TRBV10-2 and TRBJ2-3; possible D gene TRBD2, 6 bases. The CDR3 runs 14 residues. Germline V gene data show CDR1 as WSHSY and CDR2 as SAAADI. V lost 3 bases and J 7 bases, leaving 14 bases between the germline ends. CDR3 loop: CASSDSGTPHTQYF. CDR3 in DNA: TGCGCCAGCAGTGATAGTGGGACTCCCCATACGCAGTATTTT.

The chain is built from TRBV7-3 and TRBJ2-1; perhaps TRBD1 as D (6 bases). The CDR3 contains 15 residues. V was pared by 2 bases and J by 5 bases, with 13 bases between. Germline V gene sequence: CDR1 SGHTA, CDR2 FQGTGA. Here the CDR3 DNA reads TGTGCCAGCAGCTTATTGGGGACACAAGACAATGAGCAGTTCTTC. Protein product: CASSLLGTQDNEQFF.

V is TRBV5-6 and J is TRBJ2-1, with 9 positions matching TRBD2. The CDR3 runs to 16 residues. CDR1 and CDR2 (germline): SGHDT, YYEEEE. Trimming removed 5 bases from V and 0 bases from J; junction bases left unmatched: 6. The CDR3 coding sequence is TGTGCCAGCAGGGGACTAGCAGAGAGCTCCTACAATGAGCAGTTCTTC. This codes for CASRGLAESSYNEQFF.